Below, 4 T cell receptor beta chains from the same sample are listed, as sequenced in a study of T cells in Graves' hyperthyroidism and ophthalmopathy. Amplified TCR beta CDR3 regions came from RNA transcripts. In the first-round RT-PCR of the TCR CDR3, the HTBI primer set was used. TCRdb itself ran the multiplex PCR reads through MiXCR, one entry per CDR3 protein. The sample shows under 350,000 distinct CDR3 sequences, approximately 14% of them seen only once. The sequenced sample consisted of blood. These TCRs come from a middle-aged woman with Graves' hyperthyroidism.

This clonotype has at least ten counts. V is TRBV9 and J is TRBJ2-1; 11 bases are shared with TRBD2. With V trimmed by 3 bases and J by 4 bases, 3 bases remained unmatched. This CDR3 has 15 amino acids. Looked up from germline, CDR1 is SGDLS and CDR2 is YYNGEE. CDR3 DNA: TGTGCCAGCAGCGCCACTAGCGGGGGATACAATGAGCAGTTCTTC. This sequence encodes CASSATSGGYNEQFF.

This clonotype was seen at least ten times. This rearrangement joins TRBV6-1 to TRBJ2-7, with 9 bases aligning to TRBD1. The CDR3 loop spans 14 amino acids. Germline lookup yields CDR1 MNHNS and CDR2 SASEGT. After removal of 5 bases from V and 4 bases from J, the junction contained 6 bases not matched to a gene. CDR3 sequence: CASSYRGPGYEQYF. As DNA, the CDR3 is TGTGCCAGCAGTTACAGGGGGCCAGGTTACGAGCAGTACTTC.

In this sample, this clonotype turned up many times. V is TRBV11-2 and J is TRBJ2-7, with 7 bases matching TRBD1. Germline values: CDR1 SGHAT, CDR2 FQNNGV. The V and J ends lost 4 bases and 5 bases, in that order; junction bases with no gene match: 17. The CDR3 extends over 17 amino acids. The CDR3 region is CASSSAKDREGKNEQYF. In DNA, the CDR3 is TGTGCCAGCAGCTCGGCCAAAGACAGGGAAGGCAAGAACGAGCAGTACTTC. The variable domain in full, with the rest retrieved from reference TRBV11-2 and TRBJ2-7, is EAGVAQSPRYKIIEKRQSVAFWCNPISGHATLYWYQQILGQGPKLLIQFQNNGVVDDSQLPKDRFSAERLKGVDSTLKIQPAKLEDSAVYLCASSSAKDREGKNEQYFGPGTRLTVT.

This clonotype was seen repeatedly, ten times or more. The chain recombines TRBV28 with TRBJ2-1; tentative D call: TRBD2 (5 bases). V was cut by 4 bases and J by 8 bases, with 15 bases left in between. The germline V gene encodes CDR1 MDHEN and CDR2 SYDVKM. The CDR3 is made up of 14 amino acids. The CDR3, as DNA: TGTGCCAGCAGTTACGGACTCTTCCCCTATGAGCAGTTCTTC. It codes for CASSYGLFPYEQFF.